This T cell receptor (beta chain) was obtained from a study of tumor-infiltrating lymphocytes in primary liver carcinoma. Study-level background: The number of productive TCRbeta reads per sample ranged from roughly 3.65 to 8 million and was similar across tissue types.

Study-level findings and limits: Only around 8-25% of top clones occurred in all five tumor regions.

CDR3 length: 12 amino acids. CDR1 is SGHDT, CDR2 YYEEEE, per germline. Between the trimmed V and J ends, which lost 0 bases and 6 bases, there was a span of 7 bases. Co-extracted RNA and DNA came from approximately 20-30 mg of unsorted bulk tissue. This clonotype was picked up many times. The antigen remains unidentified. With around 450 ng total RNA as template and a constant-region primer, TCR beta cDNA was made. Nested multiplex PCR, run for three rounds with slightly modified ARM-PCR, yielded TCR beta libraries. The two initial PCR rounds, about 9 cycles each, used TRBV1-TRBV30 forward and C-beta reverse primers. MiXCR, applied by TCRdb to the multiplex PCR reads, yields one record per CDR3 protein. The table records about 64,000 distinct CDR3 sequences, around 69% of them present only once.

The chain couples TRBV5-6 to TRBJ2-7; D remains ambiguous. This receptor was obtained from a man aged 35-49 years with primary liver carcinoma and hepatitis B virus infection. Sequencing was done on a sample of liver tumor tissue from sampling region 4. This sample's subset: tumor region T4, right-lateral pole. As DNA, the CDR3 is TGTGCCAGCAGCTTGGGGGCTGCCGAGCAGTACTTC. Its translation: CASSLGAAEQYF.